This T cell receptor (beta chain) was captured by sequencing in a study of T cell responses to AZD1222 COVID-19 vaccine. Germline V CDR1 and CDR2: SGDLS, YYNGEE. The CDR3 extends over 15 amino acids. Findings and limits, study-wide: Nearly half of unique spike-specific TCRs reportedly avoided B.1.351 and B.1.1.7 mutated regions.

Produced via immunoSEQ multiplex PCR; TCRdb's table is partial and in-frame only. The sample records approximately 89,000 clones, 75% to 95% being singletons. Remarks on this clone: What it binds is unknown. Its ends do not fully match the called genes, so a read error is possible. The same CDR3 also results from other DNA sequences found in this sample.

The source material was peripheral blood, sampled on day 0 of MenACWY control vaccination. This chain links TRBV9 with TRBJ2-7, with D maybe TRBD2 (6 bases). This clonotype was obtained from an adult in good health. In DNA form, the CDR3 reads TGCGCCAGCAGCGTAGCTGAGGGACTTCCCTACGAGCAGTACTTC. Translated: CASSVAEGLPYEQYF.